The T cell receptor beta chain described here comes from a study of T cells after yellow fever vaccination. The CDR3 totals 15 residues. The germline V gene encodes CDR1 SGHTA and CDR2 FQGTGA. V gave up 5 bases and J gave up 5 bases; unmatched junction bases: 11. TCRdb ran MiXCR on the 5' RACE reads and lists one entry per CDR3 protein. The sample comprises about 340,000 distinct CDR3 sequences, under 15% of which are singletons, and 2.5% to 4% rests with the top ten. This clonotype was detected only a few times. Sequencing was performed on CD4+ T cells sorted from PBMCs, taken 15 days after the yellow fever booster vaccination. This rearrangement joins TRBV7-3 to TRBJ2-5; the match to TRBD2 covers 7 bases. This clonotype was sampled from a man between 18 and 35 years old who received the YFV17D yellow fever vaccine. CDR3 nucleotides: TGTGCCAGCAGCCCGTACGGCGGGGGTCGGGAGACCCAGTACTTC. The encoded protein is CASSPYGGGRETQYF.